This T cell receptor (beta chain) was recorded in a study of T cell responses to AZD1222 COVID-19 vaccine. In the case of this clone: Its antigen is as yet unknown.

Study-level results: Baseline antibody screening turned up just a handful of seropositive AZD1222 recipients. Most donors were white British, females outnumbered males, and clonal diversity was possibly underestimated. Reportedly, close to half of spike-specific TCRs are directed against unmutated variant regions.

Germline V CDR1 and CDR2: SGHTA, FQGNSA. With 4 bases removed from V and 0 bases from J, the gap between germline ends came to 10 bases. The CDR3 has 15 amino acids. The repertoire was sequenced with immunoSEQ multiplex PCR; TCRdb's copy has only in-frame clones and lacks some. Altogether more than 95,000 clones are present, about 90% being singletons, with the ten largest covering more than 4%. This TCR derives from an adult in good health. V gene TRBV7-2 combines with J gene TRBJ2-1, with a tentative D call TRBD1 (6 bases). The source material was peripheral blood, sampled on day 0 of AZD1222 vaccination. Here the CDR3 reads CASSSNRVSYNEQFF. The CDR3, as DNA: TGTGCCAGCAGCTCCAACAGGGTCTCCTACAATGAGCAGTTCTTC.